This T cell receptor beta chain was observed in a study of control samples from healthy donors and cancer patients. There are 15 residues in the CDR3. Per germline, CDR1 SGHDT and CDR2 YYEEEE. The V and J ends lost 4 bases and 8 bases, in that order; junction bases with no gene match: 9. The protocol was immunoSEQ multiplex PCR, while the TCRdb copy is restricted to in-frame clones and leaves out a portion. The data show some 120,000 clones, 88% seen once. The specimen sequenced was blood. V and J are TRBV5-6 and TRBJ1-6; 7 bases fit TRBD1. The receptor was derived from a woman in her 70s in good health. The CDR3 DNA sequence: TGTGCCAGCAGCATCGGACAGGCCACATATTCACCCCTCCACTTT. Translating it yields CASSIGQATYSPLHF.